The rows below give T cell receptor beta chains drawn from one sample of a study of blood T cell repertoires in COVID-19. Only in-frame clones appear in the TCRdb table, and some are missing; sequencing was by immunoSEQ multiplex PCR. The sample comprises some 46,000 clones, approximately 85% of which are singletons, and 5.5% to 7.5% rests with the top ten. Sequences were obtained from peripheral blood. The receptor source for this set is a man between 60 and 70 years old with acute or convalescent COVID-19. Each CDR3 is given with its conserved first and last residue. The D gene is left open where the match is weak. Rows may omit the clone size; those that give it use once, few, many or a size class.

cdr3_aa cdr3_nt clone_size d_call j_call v_call
CASSYFGGTGNTEAFF TGTGCCAGCAGTTACTTCGGTGGGACAGGCAACACTGAAGCTTTCTTT . TRBD1 TRBJ1-1 TRBV6-5
CASSLGGTSEETQYF TGCGCCAGCAGCTTGGGTGGGACTAGCGAAGAGACCCAGTACTTC . TRBD2 TRBJ2-5 TRBV5-1
CATSRGGGSSSGNTIYF TGTGCCACCAGCAGAGGAGGTGGCAGCAGCTCTGGAAACACCATATATTTT . . TRBJ1-3 TRBV15
CASSLDPPAGGYNEQFF TGCGCCAGCAGCCTCGACCCCCCAGCGGGGGGATACAATGAGCAGTTCTTC . TRBD2 TRBJ2-1 TRBV4-1
CASSETQGASWLRNTIYF TGTGCCAGCAGTGAAACCCAGGGGGCGAGTTGGCTGCGAAACACCATATATTTT few TRBD1 TRBJ1-3 TRBV6-1
CASSSGTGKGVQYF TGTGCCAGCAGCTCCGGGACAGGGAAGGGGGTGCAGTACTTC . TRBD1 TRBJ2-7 TRBV11-3
CASSQERRLAGFSEQYF TGTGCCAGCAGCCAAGAGAGGCGGCTAGCGGGTTTCAGCGAGCAGTACTTC . TRBD2 TRBJ2-7 TRBV3-1/TRBV3-2
CATSDSGTANTGELFF TGTGCCACCAGTGATTCCGGGACAGCGAACACCGGGGAGCTGTTTTTT . TRBD1 TRBJ2-2 TRBV24-1
CASSLRGQPGYTF TGTGCCAGCAGTTTAAGGGGCCAGCCTGGCTACACCTTC . . TRBJ1-2 TRBV12-3/TRBV12-4
CASSRSVSQGARAFF TGCGCCAGCAGCCGGTCGGTTTCGCAGGGGGCGCGGGCTTTCTTT . TRBD1 TRBJ1-1 TRBV4-1
CASSLNPQAINTGELFF TGTGCCAGCAGCTTAAATCCCCAAGCGATCAACACCGGGGAGCTGTTTTTT . . TRBJ2-2 TRBV7-3
CASSPGLTWDEQYF TGTGCCAGCAGCCCCGGACTAACCTGGGACGAGCAGTACTTC once . TRBJ2-7 TRBV9
CASSLDLKGDKGWQYF TGTGCCAGCAGCTTAGATCTGAAAGGGGACAAGGGATGGCAGTACTTC . . TRBJ2-7 TRBV11-2
CASSDRGVHGYTF TGTGCCAGTTCGGACAGGGGGGTCCATGGCTACACCTTC . TRBD1 TRBJ1-2 TRBV19
CASSLFRGELSYEQYF TGCGCCAGCAGCCTATTCCGGGGGGAACTCTCCTACGAGCAGTACTTC . TRBD2 TRBJ2-7 TRBV5-1
CASSVARGREEQFF TGTGCCAGCAGCGTAGCGCGGGGGCGGGAGGAGCAGTTCTTC . . TRBJ2-1 TRBV9
CASSRLQGSYEQYF TGTGCCAGCAGCCGCCTGCAGGGCTCCTACGAGCAGTACTTC few . TRBJ2-7 TRBV3-1/TRBV3-2
CASSREIGNTIYF TGTGCCAGCAGCCGGGAAATTGGAAACACCATATATTTT . . TRBJ1-3 TRBV28
CASSYAGGSYNEQFF TGTGCCAGCAGTTACGCGGGAGGGTCCTACAATGAGCAGTTCTTC . TRBD2 TRBJ2-1 TRBV6-2/TRBV6-3
CASGSGASPTEKLFF TGTGCCAGCGGTTCGGGCGCTAGCCCAACCGAGAAACTGTTTTTT . . TRBJ1-4 TRBV9
CASSLRPSEAFF TGTGCCAGCAGTTTACGCCCCAGTGAAGCTTTCTTT . . TRBJ1-1 TRBV28
CATRQGDGYTF TGTGCCACCAGACAGGGTGATGGCTACACCTTC . TRBD1 TRBJ1-2 TRBV10-3
CASSPRTGGYEQYF TGCGCCAGCAGCCCCCGGACAGGGGGTTACGAGCAGTACTTC . TRBD1 TRBJ2-7 TRBV5-1
CASSGYADTQYF TGTGCCAGCAGTGGTTATGCAGATACGCAGTATTTT few . TRBJ2-3 TRBV2
CASSSRSGRADTQYF TGTGCCAGCAGCTCTCGAAGCGGGAGGGCAGATACGCAGTATTTT . TRBD2 TRBJ2-3 TRBV7-2
CASSVRGGGTDTQYF TGTGCCAGCAGCGTCCGGGGGGGAGGCACAGATACGCAGTATTTT . TRBD2 TRBJ2-3 TRBV9
CASTLSHGGNTEAFF TGTGCCAGCACCTTATCCCATGGCGGGAACACTGAAGCTTTCTTT . . TRBJ1-1 TRBV27
CASIPAGGEEKLFF TGTGCCAGCATCCCGGCGGGGGGCGAAGAAAAACTGTTTTTT . . TRBJ1-4 TRBV28
CASTEPTLQGGGTEAFF TGTGCCAGCACCGAGCCCACCTTACAGGGGGGGGGCACTGAAGCTTTCTTT . TRBD1 TRBJ1-1 TRBV6-4
CATSRDPRNEKLFF TGTGCCACCAGCAGAGATCCCAGAAATGAAAAACTGTTTTTT once . TRBJ1-4 TRBV15
CASSLSRTDGYTF TGTGCCAGCAGCTTGTCGAGGACAGATGGCTACACCTTC . . TRBJ1-2 TRBV7-3
CASTQNEKLFF TGTGCCAGCACCCAAAATGAAAAACTGTTTTTT . . TRBJ1-4 TRBV28
CASSQDGRGRGRQFF TGCGCCAGCAGCCAAGATGGGCGGGGGAGAGGTAGGCAGTTCTTC . TRBD2 TRBJ2-1 TRBV4-1
CASSVDTGSSYNEQFF TGTGCCAGCAGCGTAGATACAGGGTCTTCCTACAATGAGCAGTTCTTC . . TRBJ2-1 TRBV9
CSVEGSSGRESEQFF TGCAGCGTTGAAGGGAGTAGCGGGAGAGAAAGTGAGCAGTTCTTC . TRBD2 TRBJ2-1 TRBV29-1
CASSPATRVPLEQFF TGCGCCAGCAGCCCTGCCACTAGGGTCCCTCTGGAGCAGTTCTTC . . TRBJ2-1 TRBV5-1
CASSLNQGPEAFF TGTGCCAGCAGTTTAAACCAGGGCCCTGAAGCTTTCTTT . . TRBJ1-1 TRBV12-3/TRBV12-4
CASSMTSGKNTGELFF TGCGCCAGCAGCATGACTAGCGGGAAAAACACCGGGGAGCTGTTTTTT . TRBD2 TRBJ2-2 TRBV5-1
CASSPEGRAGNEQFF TGTGCCAGCAGCCCGGAGGGCAGGGCAGGGAATGAGCAGTTCTTC few . TRBJ2-1 TRBV5-4
CASSTSGLNSYEQYF TGTGCCAGCAGTACCTCGGGACTCAACTCCTACGAGCAGTACTTC . . TRBJ2-7 TRBV6-5